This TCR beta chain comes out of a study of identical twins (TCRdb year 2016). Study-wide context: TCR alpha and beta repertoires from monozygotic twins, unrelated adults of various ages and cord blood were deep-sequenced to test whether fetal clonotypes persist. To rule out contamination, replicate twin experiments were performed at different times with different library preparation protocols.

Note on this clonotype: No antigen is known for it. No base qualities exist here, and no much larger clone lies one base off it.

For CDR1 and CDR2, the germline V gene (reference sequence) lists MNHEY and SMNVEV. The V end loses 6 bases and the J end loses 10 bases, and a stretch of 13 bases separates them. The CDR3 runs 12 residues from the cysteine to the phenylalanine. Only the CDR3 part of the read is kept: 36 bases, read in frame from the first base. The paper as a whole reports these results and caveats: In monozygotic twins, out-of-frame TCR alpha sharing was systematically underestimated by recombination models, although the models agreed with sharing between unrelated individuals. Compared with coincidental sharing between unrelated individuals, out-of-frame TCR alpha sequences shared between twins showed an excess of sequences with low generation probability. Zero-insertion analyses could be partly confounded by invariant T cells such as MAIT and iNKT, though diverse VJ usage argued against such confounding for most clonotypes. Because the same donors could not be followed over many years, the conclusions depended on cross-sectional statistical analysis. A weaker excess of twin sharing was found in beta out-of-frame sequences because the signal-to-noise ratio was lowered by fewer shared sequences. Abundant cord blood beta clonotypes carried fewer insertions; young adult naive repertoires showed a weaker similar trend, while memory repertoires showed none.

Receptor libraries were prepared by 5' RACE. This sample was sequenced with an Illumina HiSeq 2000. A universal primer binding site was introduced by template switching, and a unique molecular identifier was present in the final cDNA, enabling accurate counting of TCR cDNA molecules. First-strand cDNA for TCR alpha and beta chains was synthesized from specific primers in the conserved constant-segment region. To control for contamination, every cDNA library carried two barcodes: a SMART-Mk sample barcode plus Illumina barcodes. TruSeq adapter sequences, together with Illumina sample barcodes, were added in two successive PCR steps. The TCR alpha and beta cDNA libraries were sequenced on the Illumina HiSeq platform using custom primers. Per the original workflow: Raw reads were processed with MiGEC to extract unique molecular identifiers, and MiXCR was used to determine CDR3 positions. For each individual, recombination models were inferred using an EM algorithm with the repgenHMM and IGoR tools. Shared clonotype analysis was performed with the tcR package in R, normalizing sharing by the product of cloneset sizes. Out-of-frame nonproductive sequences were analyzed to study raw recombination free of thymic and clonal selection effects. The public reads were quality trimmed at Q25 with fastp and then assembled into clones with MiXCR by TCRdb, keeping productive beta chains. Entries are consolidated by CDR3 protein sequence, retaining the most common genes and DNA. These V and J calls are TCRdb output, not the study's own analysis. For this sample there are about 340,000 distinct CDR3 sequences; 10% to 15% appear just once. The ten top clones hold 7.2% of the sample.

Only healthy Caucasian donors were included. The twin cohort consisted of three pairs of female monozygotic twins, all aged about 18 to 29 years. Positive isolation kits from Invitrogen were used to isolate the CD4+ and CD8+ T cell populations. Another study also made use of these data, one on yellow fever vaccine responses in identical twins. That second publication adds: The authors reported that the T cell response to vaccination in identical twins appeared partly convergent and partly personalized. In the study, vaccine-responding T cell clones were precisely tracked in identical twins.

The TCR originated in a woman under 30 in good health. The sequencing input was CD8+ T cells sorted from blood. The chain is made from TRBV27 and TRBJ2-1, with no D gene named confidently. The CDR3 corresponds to CASSLIGREQFF. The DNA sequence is TGTGCCAGCAGCCTGATTGGGCGGGAGCAGTTCTTC.